This T cell receptor beta chain was sequenced during a study of blood T cell repertoires in COVID-19. As for the study in general: Sites in the United States, Italy and Spain provided acute and convalescent COVID-19 samples. T cells, B-cell-depleted T cells, or PBMCs provided the cDNA or gDNA that served as material.

Germline values: CDR1 MNHNY, CDR2 SVGAGI (reference sequence). Trimming cost V 2 bases and J 8 bases, with 10 bases left between them. This CDR3 region has 14 residues. Original methodology: Researchers report that nucleated cell counts were estimated from reference gene primer amplification. Some clones are missing from TCRdb's copy, which holds only in-frame ones; the method was immunoSEQ multiplex PCR. The DNA was the basis for D and trimming; V, J and clone size are from that table. The data show about 39,000 clones, approximately 89% seen once. The sequence was obtained from a man aged 45-65 years with active COVID-19. The sample comprised peripheral blood. The rearrangement uses TRBV6-6 and TRBJ1-6; D perhaps matches TRBD1 (6 bases). The CDR3 DNA follows: TGTGCCAGCAGTTACAGACAGGTCGATTCACCCCTCCACTTT. It encodes CASSYRQVDSPLHF.